This TCR beta chain was documented in a study of cytomegalovirus exposure and HLA in healthy donors. General study findings and limits: Presence/absence analyses assumed roughly uniform sequencing depth across donors. Association of a missense DCLRE1C variant with TCR beta V- and J-gene trimming was reported in a later analysis.

Of note for this clone: What it binds is not known.

Between the trimmed V and J ends, which lost 2 bases and 2 bases, there was a span of 6 bases. CDR1 is LNHDA, CDR2 SQIVND, per germline (reference sequence). The CDR3 runs to 13 residues. PCR was performed using 60 Vbeta and 13 Jbeta primers. Some clones are missing from TCRdb's copy, which holds only in-frame ones; the method was immunoSEQ multiplex PCR. The data hold 150,000 to 200,000 clones, with around 80% observed a single time. The source is a woman in her forties or fifties in good health and CMV-seropositive. Sequencing was done on a sample of PBMCs. The chain recombines TRBV19 with TRBJ1-1; unclear D gene. The chain's CDR3 is CASSISLNTEAFF. The DNA of the CDR3 is TGTGCCAGTAGTATATCCCTTAACACTGAAGCTTTCTTT. Combining the CDR3 with reference TRBV19 and TRBJ1-1 gives the whole variable domain DGGITQSPKYLFRKEGQNVTLSCEQNLNHDAMYWYRQDPGQGLRLIYYSQIVNDFQKGDIAEGYSVSREKKESFPLTVTSAQKNPTAFYLCASSISLNTEAFFGQGTRLTVV.